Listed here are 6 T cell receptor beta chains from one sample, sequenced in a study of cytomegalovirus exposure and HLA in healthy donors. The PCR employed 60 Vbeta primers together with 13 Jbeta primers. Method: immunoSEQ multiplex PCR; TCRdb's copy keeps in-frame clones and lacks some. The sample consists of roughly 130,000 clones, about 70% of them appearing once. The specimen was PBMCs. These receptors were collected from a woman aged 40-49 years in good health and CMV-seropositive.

CDR3 nucleotides: TGTGCCAGCAGTGAAACGACTAATCAGTTGAAAAATGAGCAGTTCTTC. Amino acids: CASSETTNQLKNEQFF. This chain joins TRBV25-1 and TRBJ2-1; D is possibly TRBD2 (5 bases). CDR1 is MGHDK and CDR2 is SYGVNS in the germline V gene. V was clipped by 2 bases and J by 7 bases, with 18 bases between them. There are 16 residues in the CDR3.

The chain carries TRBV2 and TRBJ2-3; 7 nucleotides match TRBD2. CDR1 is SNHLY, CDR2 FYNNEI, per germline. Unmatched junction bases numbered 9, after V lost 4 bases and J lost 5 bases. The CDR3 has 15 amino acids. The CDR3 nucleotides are TGTGCCAGCAGTGTGCTCGGGGGAGGGATAGATACGCAGTATTTT. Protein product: CASSVLGGGIDTQYF.

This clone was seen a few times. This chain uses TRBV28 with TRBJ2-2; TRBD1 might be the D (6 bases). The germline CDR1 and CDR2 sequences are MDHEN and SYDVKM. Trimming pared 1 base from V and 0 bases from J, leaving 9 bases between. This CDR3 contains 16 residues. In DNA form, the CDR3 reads TGTGCCAGCAGTTTATCAGGGGTGGCGAACACCGGGGAGCTGTTTTTT. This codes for CASSLSGVANTGELFF.

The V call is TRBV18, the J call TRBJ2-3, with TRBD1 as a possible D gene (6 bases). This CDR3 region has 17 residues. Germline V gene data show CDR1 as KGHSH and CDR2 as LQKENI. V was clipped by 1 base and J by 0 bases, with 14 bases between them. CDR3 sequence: CASSPLSGVPSTDTQYF. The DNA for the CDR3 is TGTGCCAGCTCACCACTCTCAGGGGTACCTAGCACAGATACGCAGTATTTT.

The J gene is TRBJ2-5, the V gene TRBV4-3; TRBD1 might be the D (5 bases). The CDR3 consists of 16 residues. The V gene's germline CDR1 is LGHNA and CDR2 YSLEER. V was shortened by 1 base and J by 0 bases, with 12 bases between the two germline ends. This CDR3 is CASSQAQGSYQETQYF. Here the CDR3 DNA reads TGCGCCAGCAGCCAAGCTCAGGGTTCGTACCAAGAGACCCAGTACTTC.

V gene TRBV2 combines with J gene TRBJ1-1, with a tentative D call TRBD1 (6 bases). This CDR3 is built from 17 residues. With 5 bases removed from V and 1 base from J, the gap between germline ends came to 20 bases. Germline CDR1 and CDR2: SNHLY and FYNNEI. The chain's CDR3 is CASSKGVSGRSNTEAFF. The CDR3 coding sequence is TGTGCCAGCAGTAAGGGGGTCTCCGGACGGTCGAACACTGAAGCTTTCTTT.